This T cell receptor (beta chain) was found in a study of blood T cells in healthy people across ages. This CDR3 spans 16 amino acids. V lost 1 base and J lost 9, with 19 bases in between. The second PCR ran about 6 to 12 cycles with a sample-barcoded 5' primer and J-beta primers. Each CDR3 protein is one row after TCRdb ran MiXCR on the 5' RACE reads. In the table there are approximately 690,000 distinct CDR3 sequences, under 70% of which are singletons. Sequenced input: blood. This TCR was recovered from a man between 60 and 70 years old in good health. This chain joins TRBV12-3 or TRBV12-4 and TRBJ2-1; weak D call: TRBD2 (6 bases). The CDR3 region is CASSLVGGILHFEQFF. In nucleotides, the CDR3 is TGTGCCAGCAGTTTAGTTGGGGGGATCTTACATTTTGAGCAGTTCTTC.